This T cell receptor (beta chain) was recorded in a study of blood T cell repertoires in COVID-19. Looking at the study overall: Samples representing acute and convalescent COVID-19 were sourced from the United States, Italy and Spain. Sources were T cells, B-cell-depleted T cells, or PBMCs; the material itself was cDNA or gDNA.

Original handling: Counts of nucleated cells, estimated from reference gene primer amplification, were obtained. Produced via immunoSEQ multiplex PCR; TCRdb's table is partial and in-frame only. D and trimming were read from the DNA, whereas the V and J calls and clone size are those reported in that table. Among over 100,000 clones, approximately 80% were seen once, and the ten largest hold approximately 7.9%. In germline, CDR1 is MNHEY, CDR2 SMNVEV (reference sequence). This CDR3 is built from 16 residues. Trimming took 4 bases from V and 0 from J, leaving 12 bases between them. The TCR was taken from an elderly woman with active or convalescent COVID-19. V gene TRBV27 combines with J gene TRBJ2-2; D remains unclear. Input material: peripheral blood. Here the CDR3 reads CASSSWAPPNTGELFF. CDR3 coding DNA: TGTGCCAGCAGTTCTTGGGCCCCGCCGAACACCGGGGAGCTGTTTTTT.